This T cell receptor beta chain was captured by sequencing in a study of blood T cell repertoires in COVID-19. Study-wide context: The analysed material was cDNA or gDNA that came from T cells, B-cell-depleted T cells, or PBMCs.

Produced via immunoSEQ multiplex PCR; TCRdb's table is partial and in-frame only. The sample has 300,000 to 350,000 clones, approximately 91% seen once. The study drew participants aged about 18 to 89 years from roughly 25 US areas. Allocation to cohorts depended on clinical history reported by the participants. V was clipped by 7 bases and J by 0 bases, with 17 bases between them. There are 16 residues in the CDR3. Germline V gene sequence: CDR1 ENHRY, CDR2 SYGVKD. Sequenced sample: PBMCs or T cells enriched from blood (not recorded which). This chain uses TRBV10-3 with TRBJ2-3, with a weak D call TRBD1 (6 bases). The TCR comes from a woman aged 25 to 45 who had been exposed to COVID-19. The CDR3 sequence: CAITRQGTSSTDTQYF. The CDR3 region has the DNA TGTGCCATCACCCGTCAGGGGACCTCTAGCACAGATACGCAGTATTTT.